One sample yielded the 24 T cell receptor beta chains listed below, sequenced in a study of sequential checkpoint blockade in melanoma. The sample's treatment: randomized to nivolumab then ipilimumab (arm A) or the reverse (arm B). Sequenced by immunoSEQ multiplex PCR; TCRdb stores in-frame clones only, minus some. The sample includes approximately 470 clones, approximately 10% of them seen just once. The sample was tumor tissue (inferred from file names), taken from a patient given nivolumab and ipilimumab in sequence. Receptors originate from a human donor with melanoma.

V usage is TRBV6-8 and J usage is TRBJ1-3, with 7 bases fitting TRBD1. Trimming took 6 bases from V and 2 from J; bases not matched to a gene: 10. The CDR3 totals 16 residues. CDR1 is MNHGY and CDR2 is SAAAGT in the germline V gene. CDR3 region: CASRQQGRLTGNTIYF. CDR3 sequence (DNA): TGTGCCAGCAGGCAACAGGGGCGCCTCACTGGAAACACCATATATTTT.

A few counts support this clone. The chain combines TRBV6-8 with TRBJ2-7, with D tentatively TRBD2 (6 bases). Germline V CDR1 and CDR2: MNHGY, SAAAGT. The CDR3 has 15 residues. Trimming pared 8 bases from V and 0 bases from J, leaving 17 bases between. CDR3 DNA: TGTGCCAGCGGAAGAAGCGGGTCGGGCTCCTACGAGCAGTACTTC. It encodes CASGRSGSGSYEQYF.

This clone is classed as medium-sized. The rearrangement joins TRBV23-1 to TRBJ2-7; no clear D gene. TRBV23-1 is reported as an ORF; its role is uncertain. V was shortened by 6 bases and J by 3 bases, with 15 bases between the two germline ends. The CDR3 runs 14 residues. This CDR3 is CASSQNSADYEQYF. The CDR3 nucleotides read TGCGCCAGCAGCCAAAACTCTGCGGACTACGAGCAGTACTTC.

Here the CDR3 reads CASSRRGASYNEQFF. The DNA of the CDR3 is TGCGCCAGCAGCCGACGGGGGGCATCCTACAATGAGCAGTTCTTC. This chain connects TRBV1 to TRBJ2-1; the DNA was not compared with TRBD2, the D call given in the table. TRBV1 is a documented pseudogene. The CDR3 has 15 amino acids.

This clone is medium-sized (0.01 to 0.1%). The chain recombines TRBV23-1 with TRBJ2-1; 10 bases map to TRBD2. TRBV23-1 is an open reading frame, and its role is uncertain. The CDR3 sequence is 14 residues long. J gave up 5 bases and V 6 bases, and 4 bases lay outside the gene matches. CDR3 in DNA: TGCGCCAGCAGCCTTCTAGCGGGGGACAATGAGCAGTTCTTC. Protein: CASSLLAGDNEQFF.

By share, this clone counts as medium-sized. The V gene is TRBV11-3, the J gene TRBJ1-3; TRBD1 agrees at 11 bases. V trimming: 6 bases; J trimming: 3 bases; junction bases outside the gene matches: 1. Germline V lookup: CDR1 SGHNT, CDR2 YENEEA. The length of the CDR3 is 14 residues. CDR3: CASRGTGGGNTIYF. The CDR3 DNA reads as TGTGCCAGCAGAGGGACAGGGGGTGGAAACACCATATATTTT.

This clone is labeled medium-sized. The chain couples TRBV11-3 to TRBJ2-7; D possibly matches TRBD1 or TRBD2 (6 bases each). CDR1 is SGHNT, CDR2 YENEEA, per germline. Trimming left V 4 bases short and J 1 base short, with 14 bases between. The CDR3 is 15 amino acids. The DNA for the CDR3 is TGTGCCAGCAGCTGGACTACGGACAGATCCTACGAGCAGTACTTC. Translation: CASSWTTDRSYEQYF.

This clone is medium-sized (0.01 to 0.1%) by share. The V and J genes are TRBV11-3 and TRBJ2-5, with 10 bases identical to TRBD2. Germline CDR1 reads SGHNT; CDR2 reads YENEEA. The CDR3 has 15 amino acids. J gave up 6 bases and V 2 bases, and 6 bases lay outside the gene matches. CDR3 protein: CASSLTAGGLKTQYF. CDR3 in DNA: TGTGCCAGCAGCTTAACAGCGGGGGGGCTGAAGACCCAGTACTTC.

This clone was recorded a few times. The chain links TRBV18 to TRBJ1-5; TRBD1 might be the D (6 bases). Germline V gives CDR1 KGHSH, CDR2 LQKENI. V was cut by 4 bases and J by 3 bases, with 13 bases left in between. CDR3 size: 15 residues. DNA of the CDR3: TGTGCCAGCTCACGGGAACAGGGCTCCAATCAGCCCCAGCATTTT. As protein: CASSREQGSNQPQHF.

This clone was counted between two and nine times. The rearrangement joins TRBV1 to TRBJ2-6; the table's TRBD2 call for D was not verified on the DNA. TRBV1 is annotated as a pseudogene. The CDR3 covers 16 residues. CDR3 DNA: TGCACCAGCAGAACGCTTGGTTTGAGTCGGGCCAACGTCCTGACTTTC. Residues: CTSRTLGLSRANVLTF.

This clone was picked up a small number of times. This chain connects TRBV5-1 to TRBJ2-1, with D unclear. CDR1 SGHRS and CDR2 YFSETQ come from the germline V gene. The V end was cut by 2 bases, the J end by 6 bases, with 12 bases between. The CDR3 spans 14 residues. CDR3 sequence reads: CASSFFGGRNEQFF. The CDR3 DNA is TGCGCCAGCAGCTTTTTTGGCGGCCGCAATGAGCAGTTCTTC.

By share, this clone ranks as medium-sized. CDR3 bases: TGTGCCAGCAGAGGACAGGGAATAGGATCACCCCTCCACTTT. This codes for CASRGQGIGSPLHF. The chain carries TRBV9 and TRBJ1-6; 8 positions match TRBD1. The V segment lost 5 bases and the J segment 10 bases; nucleotides outside the gene matches: 8. This CDR3 comprises 14 residues. The V gene's germline CDR1 is SGDLS and CDR2 YYNGEE.

This clone is medium-sized in the sample. The chain couples TRBV23-1 to TRBJ2-2; D uncertain. TRBV23-1 counts as an open reading frame of uncertain function. The germline V and J ends were trimmed by 6 bases and 5 bases, with 10 bases remaining between them. This CDR3 is 13 amino acids long. The CDR3 DNA is TGCGCCAGCAGCCCGACACGTACCGGGGAGCTGTTTTTT. It specifies CASSPTRTGELFF.

The genes are TRBV6-8 and TRBJ1-5; 7 nucleotides line up with TRBD1. The CDR3 has 17 residues. Germline lookup yields CDR1 MNHGY and CDR2 SAAAGT. The V gene end was trimmed by 2 bases and the J gene end by 3 bases; junction bases not matched to a gene: 10. Here the CDR3 DNA reads TGTGCCAGCAGTTACCGCAGGGACAGAGTGCCCAATCAGCCCCAGCATTTT. It specifies CASSYRRDRVPNQPQHF.

This clone is large in the sample. This chain joins TRBV6-8 and TRBJ2-7; TRBD1 aligns across 10 bases. V gave up 2 bases and J gave up 4 bases; unmatched junction bases: 5. The CDR3 runs 15 residues. Per the germline V gene, CDR1 is MNHGY and CDR2 is SAAAGT. CDR3 amino acids: CASSYGQGVEYEQYF. CDR3 DNA sequence: TGTGCCAGCAGTTACGGACAGGGGGTAGAGTACGAGCAGTACTTC.

This clone is termed medium-sized (0.01 to 0.1%). The genes are TRBV4-1 and TRBJ1-5; D unresolved. The CDR3 has 14 amino acids. V lost 5 bases to trimming and J lost 3 bases, with 11 bases between them. Germline CDR1 reads MGHRA; CDR2 reads YSYEKL. The CDR3 sequence is CASSFDANNQPQHF. CDR3 DNA: TGCGCCAGCAGCTTCGACGCTAACAATCAGCCCCAGCATTTT.

The chain is built from TRBV5-1 and TRBJ2-7; TRBD2 matches at 9 bases. The junction had 4 bases not matched to a gene; V was cut back by 1 base and J by 2 bases. CDR3 size: 15 residues. CDR1 and CDR2 from the germline V gene are SGHRS and YFSETQ. The CDR3 region is CASSLSSGGPYEQYF. The DNA of the CDR3 is TGCGCCAGCAGCTTGAGTAGCGGGGGTCCCTACGAGCAGTACTTC.

This clone is medium-sized by share. The gene calls are TRBV11-3 and TRBJ1-2; unclear D gene. This CDR3 is built from 16 residues. V lost 2 bases and J 0 bases, leaving 13 bases between the germline ends. CDR1 SGHNT and CDR2 YENEEA come from the germline V gene. The CDR3 spells CASSLRPVHSNYGYTF. CDR3 nucleotide sequence: TGTGCCAGCAGCTTAAGGCCGGTACATTCTAACTATGGCTACACCTTC.

This clone is categorized as large. The junction departs from the called germline gene at one end, perhaps through a read error. The rearrangement links TRBV6-8 to TRBJ2-7; possible D gene TRBD1, 6 bases. CDR3 length: 14 residues. Germline V gene sequence: CDR1 MNHGY, CDR2 SAAAGT. CDR3 bases: TGTGCCATCAGTCCGACGGGACACCATTACGAGCAGTACTTC. It yields the protein CAISPTGHHYEQYF.

There are a few counts of this clone. The V and J genes are TRBV6-8 and TRBJ1-2; possibly TRBD1 for D (6 bases). The V gene's germline CDR1 is MNHGY and CDR2 SAAAGT. V lost 5 bases to trimming and J lost 8 bases, with 15 bases between them. The CDR3 runs to 13 residues. The CDR3 sequence: CASSDGQGSGYTF. In DNA, the CDR3 is TGTGCCAGCAGTGATGGGCAGGGGAGCGGCTACACCTTC.

By share, this clone counts as medium-sized (0.01 to 0.1%). Compared with germline, one end of the junction differs, possibly owing to a read error. The J gene is TRBJ2-3, the V gene TRBV6-8, with D uncertain. In germline, CDR1 is MNHGY, CDR2 SAAAGT. This CDR3 region has 14 residues. CDR3: CAISGRSSTDTQYF. CDR3 DNA sequence: TGTGCCATCAGTGGACGATCTAGCACAGATACGCAGTATTTT.

V gene TRBV19 combines with J gene TRBJ1-5; no firm D call. This CDR3 comprises 16 residues. V lost 5 bases and J lost 0, with 14 bases in between. Germline V gene sequence: CDR1 LNHDA, CDR2 SQIVND (reference sequence). The chain's CDR3 is CASSLGSGYSNQPQHF. CDR3 in DNA: TGTGCCAGTAGTCTAGGTAGCGGCTATAGCAATCAGCCCCAGCATTTT.

A single count supports this clone. The chain carries TRBV18 and TRBJ2-1, with a possible D match to TRBD1 (7 bases). Trimming left V 0 bases short and J 6 bases short, with 18 bases between. The CDR3 runs 17 residues. Germline CDR1 KGHSH, CDR2 LQKENI. CDR3 residues: CASSPPNGPGGGNEQFF. In nucleotides, the CDR3 is TGTGCCAGCTCACCACCGAATGGGCCAGGGGGAGGCAATGAGCAGTTCTTC.

This clone is judged medium-sized. The rearrangement uses TRBV11-3 and TRBJ2-5; D is uncertain. This CDR3 comprises 15 residues. Trimming left V 1 base short and J 5 bases short, with 14 bases between. Germline CDR1 reads SGHNT; CDR2 reads YENEEA. CDR3 bases: TGTGCCAGCAGCTTAGGCGCACCCCCGTTTGAGACCCAGTACTTC. Its translation is CASSLGAPPFETQYF.